The rows below give T cell receptor beta chains drawn from one sample of a study of T-cell memory formation after mild COVID-19. TCRdb called the 5' RACE reads again in MiXCR, with one record for every CDR3 protein. Among hundreds of thousands of distinct CDR3 sequences listed, 16% were seen once. Material for sequencing was PBMCs or a T cell subset sorted from them (not recorded which). The receptor set was obtained from a man aged 18 to 29 who had mild COVID-19 (a few samples of this study predate the infection). Cell type and time point are not known. Each CDR3 is given with its conserved first and last residue. The D gene is left open where the match is weak. Only some rows state a clone size, as once, few, many or a class for expanded clones.

>NA|TRBJ1-3|NA|TRBV7-9|16
TGTGCCAGCAGCCAATGGACGGGGAGCTCTGGAAACACCATATATTTT
CASSQWTGSSGNTIYF
>TRBD2|TRBJ2-1|NA|TRBV20-1|17
TGCAGTGCTAGAGATCCCCTTGCGGGGGGGCCGTACAATGAGCAGTTCTTC
CSARDPLAGGPYNEQFF
>NA|TRBJ2-3|NA|TRBV5-4|16
TGTGCCAGCAGCTTGGGGCAGGGGCAGGGATCAGGTACGCAGTATTTT
CASSLGQGQGSGTQYF
>TRBD1|TRBJ1-5|NA|TRBV7-9|14
TGTGCCAGCAGTAGACAGGGAAGCAATCAGCCCCAGCATTTT
CASSRQGSNQPQHF
>NA|TRBJ2-3|few|TRBV24-1|14
TGTGCCACCAGTGATTGGTCCTCCACAGATACGCAGTATTTT
CATSDWSSTDTQYF
>TRBD2|TRBJ2-1|NA|TRBV20-1|14
TGCAGTGCTAGTATAGCGGGTGTCTACAATGAGCAGTTCTTC
CSASIAGVYNEQFF
>NA|TRBJ2-3|many|TRBV4-2|14
TGTGCCAGCAGCCAAGACAGGGGCACAGATACGCAGTATTTT
CASSQDRGTDTQYF
>TRBD2|TRBJ2-2|many|TRBV19|16
TGTGCCAGTTCGAGGACTAGCGGGGGTAGGGTCGGGGAGCTGTTTTTT
CASSRTSGGRVGELFF
>NA|TRBJ1-1|NA|TRBV4-2|15
TGTGCCAGCAGCCAAGATCCGAGGTCGAACACTGAAGCTTTCTTT
CASSQDPRSNTEAFF
>TRBD1|TRBJ2-2|once|TRBV6-2/TRBV6-3|16
TGTGCCAGCAGTTACTACCAACAGGGGGCAGATGGGGAGCTGTTTTTT
CASSYYQQGADGELFF
>NA|TRBJ2-7|NA|TRBV20-1|13
TGCAGTGCTAGGGGGCCTTCGGGGCGCGAGCAGTACTTC
CSARGPSGREQYF
>NA|TRBJ2-5|NA|TRBV6-2/TRBV6-3|15
TGTGCCAGCAGTTCGTACGGGGGACAAGGAGAGACCCAGTACTTC
CASSSYGGQGETQYF
>TRBD2|TRBJ2-1|many|TRBV29-1|13
TGCAGCGCTGCTAGCGGGACCTACAATGAGCAGTTCTTC
CSAASGTYNEQFF
>NA|TRBJ2-7|NA|TRBV5-1|13
TGCGCCAGCACCCTCGGACGGGACTACGAGCAGTACTTC
CASTLGRDYEQYF
>NA|TRBJ2-2|NA|TRBV5-1|17
TGCGCCAGCAGCTTGCGTACGGGGGCCCAAAACACCGGGGAGCTGTTTTTT
CASSLRTGAQNTGELFF
>NA|TRBJ1-5|few|TRBV19|13
TGTGCCAGTAGGATAGGGTCGGTTCAGCCCCAGCATTTT
CASRIGSVQPQHF
>TRBD2|TRBJ2-3|many|TRBV12-3/TRBV12-4|14
TGTGCCAGCAGTTTTAATAGCGGGGGAGATACGCAGTATTTT
CASSFNSGGDTQYF
>TRBD2|TRBJ2-5|NA|TRBV12-3/TRBV12-4|15
TGTGCCAGCAGTCCTCAGCGGGGGGCCGGGATGGCCCAGTACTTC
CASSPQRGAGMAQYF
>NA|TRBJ2-3|NA|TRBV20-1|15
TGCAGTGCTAGGAGGGGGGCAGACAGCACAGATACGCAGTATTTT
CSARRGADSTDTQYF
>NA|TRBJ1-6|many|TRBV20-1|15
TGCAGTGCTAGACCCGGACAGACCGAAAATTCACCCCTCCACTTT
CSARPGQTENSPLHF
>NA|TRBJ1-2|NA|TRBV30|9
TGTGCCTACTCCCATGACTACACCTTC
CAYSHDYTF
>NA|TRBJ2-5|few|TRBV7-9|14
TGTGCCAGCAGCTTATTCGCCGTTGCGGAGACCCAGTACTTC
CASSLFAVAETQYF
>NA|TRBJ2-5|NA|TRBV2|13
TGTGCCAGCAGGGAGCTACCTCAAGAGACCCAGTACTTC
CASRELPQETQYF
>NA|TRBJ1-6|few|TRBV6-5|15
TGTGCCAGCAGTTTTTGGGGGGCTTCCCATTCACCCCTCCACTTT
CASSFWGASHSPLHF
>NA|TRBJ2-2|NA|TRBV12-3/TRBV12-4|14
TGTGCCAGCAGTCCAACAGGGTTTTCCGGGGAGCTGTTTTTT
CASSPTGFSGELFF
>NA|TRBJ2-1|few|TRBV7-2|12
TGTGCCAGCAGCTTAGCAAGCCGGGAGCAGTTCTTC
CASSLASREQFF
>TRBD2|TRBJ2-5|NA|TRBV2|15
TGTGCCAGCACCTGGGAGACGGCGGGGGTGGAGACCCAGTACTTC
CASTWETAGVETQYF
>TRBD1|TRBJ2-5|NA|TRBV20-1|15
TGCAGTGCTAGACCCGACAGGGTAGCCCAAGAGACCCAGTACTTC
CSARPDRVAQETQYF
>TRBD1|TRBJ1-1|NA|TRBV15|15
TGTGCCACCAGCAGTCCTAACAGGGGGAACACTGAAGCTTTCTTT
CATSSPNRGNTEAFF
>NA|TRBJ2-3|NA|TRBV4-2|15
TGTGCCAGCAGCCAAGATATCAGCAGCACAGATACGCAGTATTTT
CASSQDISSTDTQYF
>NA|TRBJ2-7|few|TRBV2|13
TGTGCCAGCTCTGCTGGGGAGACGACCGAGCAGTACTTC
CASSAGETTEQYF
>NA|TRBJ1-1|NA|TRBV5-1|13
TGCGCCAGCAGCCTAGGGGTAGACACTGAAGCTTTCTTT
CASSLGVDTEAFF
>TRBD1|TRBJ1-2|NA|TRBV30|11
TGTGCCTGGAACCGACAGGGCGGCTACACCTTC
CAWNRQGGYTF
>NA|TRBJ2-5|many|TRBV5-1|12
TGCGCCAGCAGCTTGACGAGAGAGACCCAGTACTTC
CASSLTRETQYF
>NA|TRBJ1-5|NA|TRBV19|9
TGTGCCAGTGGACAGCCCCAGCATTTT
CASGQPQHF
>TRBD1|TRBJ1-6|NA|TRBV20-1|15
TGCAGTGCTAGAGCCGGGACAGGGATTTATTCACCCCTCCACTTT
CSARAGTGIYSPLHF
>NA|TRBJ2-1|few|TRBV5-1|12
TGCGCCAGCAGCTCCCCAGTGAATGAGCAGTTCTTC
CASSSPVNEQFF
>NA|TRBJ2-1|few|TRBV7-3|16
TGTGCCAGCAGCTTAACCCCCGGGACATCTGGGAATGAGCAGTTCTTC
CASSLTPGTSGNEQFF
>NA|TRBJ2-5|many|TRBV5-1|15
TGCGCCAGCAGCTTGGAGGGGCTTTACCAAGAGACCCAGTACTTC
CASSLEGLYQETQYF